Following are 20 T cell receptor beta chains from one sample sequenced in a study of OX40 agonist ivuxolimab in advanced cancers. Method: immunoSEQ multiplex PCR; TCRdb's copy keeps in-frame clones and lacks some. The table records 30,000 to 40,000 clones, approximately 80% of them present only once. Source: CD4+ or CD8+ T cells sorted from blood, taken in a trial of the OX40 agonist ivuxolimab. The source of these receptors is an adult with an advanced solid tumor such as melanoma, head and neck, liver or kidney cancer.

The chain has TRBV28 and TRBJ2-3; TRBD1 is a possible D gene (8 bases). Germline assignment: CDR1 MDHEN and CDR2 SYDVKM. The CDR3 is 16 residues long. The V end was cut by 6 bases, the J end by 7 bases, with 23 bases between. The CDR3 reads CASSTYRGDRLHTQYF. CDR3 DNA: TGTGCCAGCAGCACTTACCGGGGGGACAGGCTCCATACGCAGTATTTT.

This clone was seen more than once but under ten times. The gene calls are TRBV10-3 and TRBJ1-2; D gene ambiguous. The CDR3 consists of 15 residues. The V gene's germline CDR1 is ENHRY and CDR2 SYGVKD. The V end lost 10 bases, the J end lost 4 bases, and 22 bases lay between the germline ends. In DNA form, the CDR3 reads TGTGCCAGCACCTTGCGGGCAGAGCTCTTCTATGGCTACACCTTC. Amino acids: CASTLRAELFYGYTF.

The V gene is TRBV10-3, the J gene TRBJ2-7, with 9 bases that match TRBD1. The trim removed 4 bases at V and 6 bases at J, leaving 10 bases unmatched. In germline, CDR1 is ENHRY, CDR2 SYGVKD. The CDR3 runs 15 residues. The CDR3 nucleotides read TGTGCCATCAGTGGCGGGACAGGGTTAGGAAGCGAGCAGTACTTC. Protein sequence: CAISGGTGLGSEQYF.

DNA of the CDR3: TGCAGCGCCAGCAGGGGGCGCGCAGATACGCAGTATTTT. Translated: CSASRGRADTQYF. The chain uses TRBV29-1 and TRBJ2-3, with 8 bases fitting TRBD1. The germline V gene encodes CDR1 SQVTM and CDR2 ANQGSEA. The CDR3 consists of 13 residues. Germline trimming cut 7 bases from V and 4 bases from J; bases unmatched to any gene: 7.

The chain uses TRBV6-1 and TRBJ1-2, with 7 bases that match TRBD1. Germline V CDR1 and CDR2: MNHNS, SASEGT. This CDR3 is 14 amino acids long. J gave up 2 bases and V 7 bases, and 7 bases lay outside the gene matches. CDR3 nucleotides: TGTGCCAGCAAGAAACAGGGGCCCAACTATGGCTACACCTTC. Its translation is CASKKQGPNYGYTF.

The genes are TRBV6-5 and TRBJ1-2; possibly TRBD1 for D (6 bases). V was pared by 6 bases and J by 0 bases, with 14 bases between. From germline, CDR1 is MNHEY and CDR2 SVGAGI. The CDR3 is 15 residues long. The CDR3 nucleotides are TGTGCCAGCAGGCCCGGGACAACTTCTAACTATGGCTACACCTTC. This translates into CASRPGTTSNYGYTF.

This clone occurred a few times. V usage is TRBV2 and J usage is TRBJ1-5, with D tentatively TRBD1 (6 bases). The CDR3 totals 15 residues. V was cut by 3 bases and J by 4 bases, with 13 bases left in between. Germline CDR1 is SNHLY and CDR2 is FYNNEI. The CDR3 DNA is TGTGCCAGCAGTGAGAGCCTGACAGGTAATCAGCCCCAGCATTTT. Amino acids: CASSESLTGNQPQHF.

The rearrangement links TRBV9 to TRBJ2-7; D ambiguous. Germline CDR1 and CDR2: SGDLS and YYNGEE. V lost 0 bases and J lost 5, with 15 bases in between. The CDR3 sequence is 15 residues long. CDR3 protein: CASSVVPTEIHEQYF. The DNA of the CDR3 is TGTGCCAGCAGCGTAGTCCCCACGGAAATCCACGAGCAGTACTTC.

The chain recombines TRBV6-1 with TRBJ2-5; D is possibly TRBD1 or TRBD2 (5 bases each). V was pared by 4 bases and J by 4 bases, with 10 bases between. Per germline, CDR1 MNHNS and CDR2 SASEGT. The CDR3 spans 13 residues. The CDR3 reads CASSVPGRETQYF. The DNA for the CDR3 is TGTGCCAGCAGTGTACCGGGGCGAGAGACCCAGTACTTC.

The rearrangement links TRBV6-6 to TRBJ1-1; D is possibly TRBD1 (5 bases). This CDR3 is 13 amino acids long. Trimming left V 5 bases short and J 1 base short, with 8 bases between. Germline V gene lookup returns CDR1 MNHNY and CDR2 SVGAGI (reference sequence). CDR3 in DNA: TGTGCCAGCAGTATGGGGGAGAACACTGAAGCTTTCTTT. Translating gives CASSMGENTEAFF.

The chain recombines TRBV5-1 with TRBJ2-5; TRBD1 aligns across 9 bases. The DNA end lines up better with TRBJ2-7; the J call may be wrong. Germline V CDR1 and CDR2: SGHRS, YFSETQ. There are 15 residues in the CDR3. DNA for the CDR3: TGCGCCAGCAGCCTAGGACAGGGGTTCCCCTACGAGCAGTACTTC. It is translated as CASSLGQGFPYEQYF.

J is TRBJ2-3 and V is TRBV2; 7 nucleotides agree with TRBD1. Germline CDR1 reads SNHLY; CDR2 reads FYNNEI. The CDR3 runs 15 residues. V was clipped by 5 bases and J by 5 bases; unmatched bases: 10. CDR3 in amino acids: CASSKTRQGKDTQYF. The DNA of the CDR3 is TGTGCCAGCAGTAAAACCCGACAGGGAAAAGATACGCAGTATTTT.

This rearrangement joins TRBV5-1 to TRBJ2-7; D is undetermined. Trimming removed 0 bases from V and 7 bases from J, with 14 bases in between. This CDR3 has 14 residues. CDR1 is SGHRS, CDR2 YFSETQ, per germline. The CDR3 spells CASSLVVGAGEQYF. DNA of the CDR3: TGCGCCAGCAGCTTGGTTGTCGGAGCCGGAGAGCAGTACTTC. The complete variable domain, with remaining parts taken from reference TRBV5-1 and TRBJ2-7, reads KAGVTQTPRYLIKTRGQQVTLSCSPISGHRSVSWYQQTPGQGLQFLFEYFSETQRNKGNFPGRFSGRQFSNSRSEMNVSTLELGDSALYLCASSLVVGAGEQYFGPGTRLTVT.

In this sample, this clone turned up once. The J gene is TRBJ1-2, the V gene TRBV4-3, with D perhaps TRBD1 (5 bases). The CDR3 consists of 15 residues. Between the trimmed V and J ends, which lost 0 bases and 2 bases, there was a span of 10 bases. Germline V gives CDR1 LGHNA, CDR2 YSLEER. CDR3 sequence: CASSQDEGPNYGYTF. In DNA, the CDR3 is TGCGCCAGCAGCCAAGATGAGGGGCCGAACTATGGCTACACCTTC.

The V call is TRBV7-3, the J call TRBJ2-7; D remains ambiguous. CDR1 and CDR2 from the germline V gene are SGHTA and FQGTGA. The CDR3 runs to 12 residues. Trimming cost V 3 bases and J 4 bases, with 7 bases left between them. The CDR3 DNA reads as TGTGCCAGCAGCTTCCCATCGTACGAGCAGTACTTC. This sequence encodes CASSFPSYEQYF.

V gene TRBV18 combines with J gene TRBJ2-7; tentatively, D is TRBD1 (6 bases). This CDR3 is 15 amino acids long. From germline, CDR1 is KGHSH and CDR2 LQKENI. V was clipped by 0 bases and J by 5 bases, with 14 bases between them. The CDR3 sequence: CASSPPSQGTHEQYF. DNA for the CDR3: TGTGCCAGCTCACCACCAAGTCAGGGGACGCACGAGCAGTACTTC.

V and J are TRBV5-1 and TRBJ2-7; 10 bases fit TRBD1. The trim removed 4 bases at V and 7 bases at J, leaving 8 bases unmatched. The CDR3 spans 14 residues. The V gene's germline CDR1 is SGHRS and CDR2 YFSETQ. The CDR3 sequence is CASSPGQGRREQYF. DNA of the CDR3: TGCGCCAGCAGCCCGGGACAGGGGAGGAGGGAGCAGTACTTC.

The rearrangement links TRBV11-2 to TRBJ2-7, with no clear D. The germline V gene has CDR1 SGHAT and CDR2 FQNNGV. The CDR3 contains 12 residues. V gave up 3 bases and J gave up 6 bases, with 9 bases separating them. The CDR3 DNA is TGTGCCAGCAGCTTTCCCTGGGCCGAGCAGTACTTC. Translation: CASSFPWAEQYF.

This clone appeared a single time. This chain uses TRBV6-1 with TRBJ1-2; 9 nucleotides agree with TRBD1. The length of the CDR3 is 13 residues. V shed 7 bases and J 4 bases; nucleotides not matched to a gene: 4. CDR1 and CDR2 (germline): MNHNS, SASEGT. CDR3 nucleotides: TGTGCCAGCACTCAACAGGGGGCCTATGGCTACACCTTC. Protein: CASTQQGAYGYTF.

This clone was observed once. The genes are TRBV27 and TRBJ1-1; D gene unclear. Looked up from germline, CDR1 is MNHEY and CDR2 is SMNVEV (reference sequence). The CDR3 loop spans 13 amino acids. Trimming stripped 5 bases from V and 7 bases from J, with 14 bases between. CDR3 sequence: CASSTSGRLEAFF. CDR3 nucleotide sequence: TGTGCCAGCAGTACATCAGGACGGCTTGAAGCTTTCTTT.